This TCR beta chain is from a study of T cell responses to AZD1222 COVID-19 vaccine. Whole-study findings and limits: Unmutated variant regions are reportedly the target of nearly half of TCRs that are spike-specific. Among vaccine-associated CD4 TCRs, coverage spanned spike, with dominance at 160-218 and 743-854. At study baseline, merely more than 5 AZD1222 recipients were seropositive.

In regard to this clone: The antigen is undetermined.

Sequenced by immunoSEQ multiplex PCR; TCRdb stores in-frame clones only, minus some. The sample consists of about 180,000 clones, about 86% of them appearing once. The material was peripheral blood, obtained 28 days after the second AZD1222 dose. The receptor's source is an adult who received the AZD1222 COVID-19 vaccine.

The CDR3 spells CATSPRHGSNQPQHF. The CDR3 coding sequence is TGTGCCACCAGCCCCCGTCATGGGAGCAATCAGCCCCAGCATTTT. The chain is built from TRBV15 and TRBJ1-5; D gene uncertain. Trimming shortened V by 5 bases and J by 1 base, and 12 bases separated the two germline ends. Germline V CDR1 and CDR2: LNHNV, YYDKDF (reference sequence). The CDR3 loop spans 15 amino acids.